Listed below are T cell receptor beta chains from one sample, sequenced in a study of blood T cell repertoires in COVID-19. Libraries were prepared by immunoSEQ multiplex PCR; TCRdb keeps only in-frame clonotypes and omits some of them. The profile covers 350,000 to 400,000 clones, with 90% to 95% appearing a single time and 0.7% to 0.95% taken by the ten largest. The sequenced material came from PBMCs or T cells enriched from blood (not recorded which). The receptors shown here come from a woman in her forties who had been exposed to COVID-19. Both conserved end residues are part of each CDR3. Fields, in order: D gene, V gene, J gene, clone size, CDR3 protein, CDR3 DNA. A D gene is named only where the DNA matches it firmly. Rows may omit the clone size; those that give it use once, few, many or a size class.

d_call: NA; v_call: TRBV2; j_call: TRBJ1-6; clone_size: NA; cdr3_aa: CASLLDSPLHF; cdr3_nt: TGTGCCAGCCTTCTTGATTCACCCCTCCACTTT
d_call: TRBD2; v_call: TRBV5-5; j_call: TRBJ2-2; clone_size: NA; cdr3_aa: CASSLRLAGFNTGELFF; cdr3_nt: TGTGCCAGCAGCTTGAGGCTAGCGGGATTTAACACCGGGGAGCTGTTTTTT
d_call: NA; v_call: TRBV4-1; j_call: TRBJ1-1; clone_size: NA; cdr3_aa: CASSRGRAENTEAFF; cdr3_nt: TGCGCCAGCAGCCGAGGGAGGGCGGAAAACACTGAAGCTTTCTTT
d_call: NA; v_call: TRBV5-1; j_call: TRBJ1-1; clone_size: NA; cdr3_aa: CASSLNTARSNTEAFF; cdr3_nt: TGCGCCAGCAGCTTGAATACAGCCAGATCGAACACTGAAGCTTTCTTT
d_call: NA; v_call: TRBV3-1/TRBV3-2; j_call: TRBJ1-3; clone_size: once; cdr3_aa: CASSQVASAAGNTIYF; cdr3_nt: TGTGCCAGCAGCCAAGTTGCCAGCGCGGCGGGAAACACCATATATTTT
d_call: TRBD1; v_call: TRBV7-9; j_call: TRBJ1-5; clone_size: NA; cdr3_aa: CASGTGAHQPQHF; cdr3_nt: TGTGCCAGCGGGACAGGGGCCCATCAGCCCCAGCATTTT
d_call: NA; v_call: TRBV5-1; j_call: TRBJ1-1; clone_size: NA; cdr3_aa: CASSLDGREGTEAFF; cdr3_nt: TGCGCCAGCAGCTTGGACGGCAGGGAGGGCACTGAAGCTTTCTTT
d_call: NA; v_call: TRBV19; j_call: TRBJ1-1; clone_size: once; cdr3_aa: CASSIGLRGFGGTTEAFF; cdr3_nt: TGTGCCAGTAGTATAGGTCTTCGAGGATTCGGGGGGACCACTGAAGCTTTCTTT
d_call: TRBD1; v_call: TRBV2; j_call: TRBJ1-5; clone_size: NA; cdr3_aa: CASSSGQGNQPQHF; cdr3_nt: TGTGCCAGCAGCTCCGGACAGGGCAATCAGCCCCAGCATTTT
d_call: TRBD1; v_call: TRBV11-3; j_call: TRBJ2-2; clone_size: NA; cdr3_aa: CASSSLGQGSGELFF; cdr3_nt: TGTGCCAGCAGCTCCCTCGGACAGGGGTCCGGGGAGCTGTTTTTT
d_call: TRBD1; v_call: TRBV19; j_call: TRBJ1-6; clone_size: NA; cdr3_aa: CASNSGQGAGNSPLHF; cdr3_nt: TGTGCCAGTAACTCAGGACAGGGGGCAGGTAATTCACCCCTCCACTTT
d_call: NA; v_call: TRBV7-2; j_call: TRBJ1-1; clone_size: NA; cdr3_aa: CASSLGGGGVGTEAFF; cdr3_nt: TGTGCCAGCAGCTTAGGGGGTGGAGGGGTCGGGACTGAAGCTTTCTTT
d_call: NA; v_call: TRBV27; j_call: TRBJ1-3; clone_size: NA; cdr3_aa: CASSSYAGNTIYF; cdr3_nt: TGTGCCAGCAGTTCTTATGCGGGAAACACCATATATTTT
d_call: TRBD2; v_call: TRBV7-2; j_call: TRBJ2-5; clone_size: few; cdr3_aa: CASSLGGGSETQYF; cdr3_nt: TGTGCCAGCAGCTTAGGGGGGGGGAGTGAGACCCAGTACTTC
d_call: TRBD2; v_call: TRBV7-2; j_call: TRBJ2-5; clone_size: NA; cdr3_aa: CASSESGRGEETQYF; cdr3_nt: TGTGCCAGCAGCGAAAGCGGGAGGGGTGAGGAGACCCAGTACTTC
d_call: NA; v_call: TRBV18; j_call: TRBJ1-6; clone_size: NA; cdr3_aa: CASSPAGLNSPLHF; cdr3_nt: TGTGCCAGCTCACCAGCAGGGTTGAATTCACCCCTCCACTTT
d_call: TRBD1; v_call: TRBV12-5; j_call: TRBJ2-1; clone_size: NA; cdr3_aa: CASGSPRDRALSNEQFF; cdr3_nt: TGTGCTAGTGGTTCACCCCGGGACAGGGCTCTATCCAATGAGCAGTTCTTC
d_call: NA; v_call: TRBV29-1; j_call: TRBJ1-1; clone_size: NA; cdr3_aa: CSVEIQGLDTEAFF; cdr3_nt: TGCAGCGTTGAAATTCAGGGTTTGGACACTGAAGCTTTCTTT
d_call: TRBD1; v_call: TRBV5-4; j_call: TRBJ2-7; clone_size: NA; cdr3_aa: CASSSGTGVYEQYF; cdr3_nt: TGTGCCAGCAGCTCCGGGACAGGGGTGTACGAGCAGTACTTC
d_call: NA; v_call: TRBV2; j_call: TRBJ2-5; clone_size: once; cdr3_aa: CASSGEETQYF; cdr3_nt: TGTGCCAGCAGTGGCGAAGAGACCCAGTACTTC
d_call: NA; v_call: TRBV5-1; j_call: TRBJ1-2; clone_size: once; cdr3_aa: CASSPQGGRWAEGYTF; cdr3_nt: TGCGCCAGCAGCCCACAGGGAGGGCGATGGGCAGAAGGCTACACCTTC
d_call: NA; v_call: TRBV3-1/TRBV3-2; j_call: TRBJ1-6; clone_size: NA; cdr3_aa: CASSQSGNYNSPLHF; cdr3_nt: TGTGCCAGCAGCCAATCAGGAAATTATAATTCACCCCTCCACTTT
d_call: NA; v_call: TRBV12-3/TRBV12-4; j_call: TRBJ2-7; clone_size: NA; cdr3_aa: CASMGAYEQYF; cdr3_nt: TGTGCCAGCATGGGCGCCTACGAGCAGTACTTC
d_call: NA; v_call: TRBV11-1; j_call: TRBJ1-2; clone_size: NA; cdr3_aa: CASSLGTPYGYTF; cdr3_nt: TGTGCCAGCAGCTTAGGAACACCGTATGGCTACACCTTC
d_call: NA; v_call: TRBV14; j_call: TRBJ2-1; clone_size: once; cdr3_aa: CASSPGAPAWQFF; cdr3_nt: TGTGCCAGCAGTCCGGGAGCTCCTGCGTGGCAGTTCTTC
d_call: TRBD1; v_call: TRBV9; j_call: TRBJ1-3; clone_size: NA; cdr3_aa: CASSEGQVANTIYF; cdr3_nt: TGTGCCAGCAGCGAAGGACAGGTCGCGAACACCATATATTTT
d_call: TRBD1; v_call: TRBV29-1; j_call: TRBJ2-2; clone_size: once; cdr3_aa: CSVQGQGSTGELFF; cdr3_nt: TGCAGCGTTCAAGGACAGGGATCAACCGGGGAGCTGTTTTTT
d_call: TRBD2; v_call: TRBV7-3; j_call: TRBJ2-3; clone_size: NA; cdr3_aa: CASSLLAGGTDTQYF; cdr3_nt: TGTGCCAGCAGCTTACTAGCGGGGGGCACAGATACGCAGTATTTT
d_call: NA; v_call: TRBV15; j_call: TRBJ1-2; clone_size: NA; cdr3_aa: CATSRDSRGYTF; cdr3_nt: TGTGCCACCAGCAGAGATAGCAGAGGCTACACCTTC
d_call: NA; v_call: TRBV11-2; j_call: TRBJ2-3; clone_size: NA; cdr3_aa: CASSRGTLNTQYF; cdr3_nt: TGTGCCAGCAGCCGGGGGACCTTAAATACGCAGTATTTT
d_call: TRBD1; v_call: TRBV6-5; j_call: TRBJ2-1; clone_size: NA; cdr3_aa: CASSRQTGGYNEQFF; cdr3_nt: TGTGCCAGCAGTAGACAGACAGGGGGGTACAATGAGCAGTTCTTC
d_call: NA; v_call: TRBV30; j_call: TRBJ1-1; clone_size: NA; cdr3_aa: CAWSWAGVNTEAFF; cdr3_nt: TGTGCCTGGAGTTGGGCAGGCGTGAACACTGAAGCTTTCTTT
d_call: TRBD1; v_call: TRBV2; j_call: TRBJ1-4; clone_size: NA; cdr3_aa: CASSDGGGYEKLFF; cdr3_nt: TGTGCCAGCAGTGACGGAGGGGGCTATGAAAAACTGTTTTTT
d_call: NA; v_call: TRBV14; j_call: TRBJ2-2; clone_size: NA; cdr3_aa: CASSQRRQSRNTGELFF; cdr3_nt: TGTGCCAGCAGCCAGAGACGACAGAGTCGGAACACCGGGGAGCTGTTTTTT
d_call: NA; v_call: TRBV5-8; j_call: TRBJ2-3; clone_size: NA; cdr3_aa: CASSLGRVRTDTQYF; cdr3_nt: TGTGCCAGCAGCCTGGGCAGGGTTCGGACAGATACGCAGTATTTT
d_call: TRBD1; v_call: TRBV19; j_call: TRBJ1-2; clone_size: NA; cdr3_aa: CASGGQFGPGYTF; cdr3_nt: TGTGCCAGTGGGGGACAGTTCGGGCCTGGCTACACCTTC
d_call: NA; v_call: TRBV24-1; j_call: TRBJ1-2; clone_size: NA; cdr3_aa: CATSDSGRVQGYTF; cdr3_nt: TGTGCCACCAGTGATTCCGGTCGGGTCCAGGGCTACACCTTC
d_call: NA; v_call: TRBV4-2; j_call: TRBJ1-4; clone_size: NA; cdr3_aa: CASSQDRKVNEKLFF; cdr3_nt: TGTGCCAGCAGCCAAGACAGGAAAGTTAATGAAAAACTGTTTTTT
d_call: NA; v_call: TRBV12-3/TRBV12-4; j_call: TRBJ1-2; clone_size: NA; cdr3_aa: CASRPSQGNGYTF; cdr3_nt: TGTGCCAGCCGCCCTAGTCAGGGGAATGGCTACACCTTC
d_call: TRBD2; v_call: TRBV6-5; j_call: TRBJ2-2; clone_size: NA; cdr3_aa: CASKAGGRNTGELFF; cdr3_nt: TGTGCCAGCAAGGCGGGAGGGCGGAACACCGGGGAGCTGTTTTTT
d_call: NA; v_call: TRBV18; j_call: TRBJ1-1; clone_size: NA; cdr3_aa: CASSPVYGNTEAFF; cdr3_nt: TGTGCCAGCTCACCGGTGTACGGGAACACTGAAGCTTTCTTT
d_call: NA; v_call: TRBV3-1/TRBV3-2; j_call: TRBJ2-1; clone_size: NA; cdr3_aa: CASSQLGRFNEQFF; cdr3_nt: TGTGCCAGCAGCCAACTAGGGAGGTTCAATGAGCAGTTCTTC
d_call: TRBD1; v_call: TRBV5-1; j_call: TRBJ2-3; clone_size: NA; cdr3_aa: CASSPPHGQGTDTQYF; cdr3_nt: TGCGCCAGCAGCCCGCCCCACGGACAGGGAACAGATACGCAGTATTTT
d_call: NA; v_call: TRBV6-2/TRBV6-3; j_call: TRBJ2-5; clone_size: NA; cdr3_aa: CASSYSGGRETQYF; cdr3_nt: TGTGCCAGCAGTTACTCAGGGGGTAGAGAGACCCAGTACTTC
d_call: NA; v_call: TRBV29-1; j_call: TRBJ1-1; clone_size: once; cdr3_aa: CSVVWGVAGAEAFF; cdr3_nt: TGCAGCGTTGTCTGGGGAGTCGCAGGGGCTGAAGCTTTCTTT
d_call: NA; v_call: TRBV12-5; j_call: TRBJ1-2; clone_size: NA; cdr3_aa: CASGPRVESYGYTF; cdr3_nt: TGTGCTAGTGGTCCACGGGTGGAATCTTATGGCTACACCTTC
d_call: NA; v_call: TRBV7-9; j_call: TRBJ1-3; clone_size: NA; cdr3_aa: CASSLALGSGNTIYF; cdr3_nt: TGTGCCAGCAGCTTAGCGCTCGGCTCTGGAAACACCATATATTTT
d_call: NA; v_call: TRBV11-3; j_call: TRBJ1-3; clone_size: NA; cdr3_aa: CASSSSNPIPGNSGNTIYF; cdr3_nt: TGTGCCAGCAGCTCAAGTAACCCCATCCCAGGGAACTCTGGAAACACCATATATTTT
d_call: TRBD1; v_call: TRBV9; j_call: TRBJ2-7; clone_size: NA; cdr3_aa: CASSVGTGAPYEQYF; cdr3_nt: TGTGCCAGCAGCGTAGGCACAGGGGCCCCATACGAGCAGTACTTC
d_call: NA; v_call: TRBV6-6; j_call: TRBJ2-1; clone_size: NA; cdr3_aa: CATRSRRVGNEQFF; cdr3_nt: TGTGCCACCAGGTCCCGGCGAGTCGGGAATGAGCAGTTCTTC
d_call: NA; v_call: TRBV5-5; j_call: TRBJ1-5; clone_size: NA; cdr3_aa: CASSLMAGLGQPQHF; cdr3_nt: TGTGCCAGCAGCTTGATGGCGGGACTCGGACAGCCCCAGCATTTT
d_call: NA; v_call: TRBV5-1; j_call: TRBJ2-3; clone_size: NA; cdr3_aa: CASSLTADTQYF; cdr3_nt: TGCGCCAGCAGCTTGACAGCCGATACGCAGTATTTT